What follows is one TCR beta chain and its context. Germline CDR1 MNHEY, CDR2 SVGAGI. The CDR3 covers 15 residues. Trimming cost V 2 bases and J 0 bases, with 8 bases left between them. Treatment: roughly 20 received Ad26.COV2.S at low or high dose, single or two shots; 5 received placebo; per-sample allocation not given. Samples were taken on day 63 after the first vaccine or placebo injection. These data come from a study of Ad26.COV2.S vaccination and SARS-CoV-2 variants. The assay was immunoSEQ multiplex PCR, and TCRdb's table has in-frame clones only and misses some. In the table there are approximately 300,000 clones, 85% of which are singletons.

The sequences come from peripheral blood, collected in a trial of Ad26.COV2.S vaccine versus placebo. The TCR sequence derives from a person between 18 and 65 years old who received the Ad26.COV2.S COVID-19 vaccine or a placebo. This chain connects TRBV6-5 to TRBJ1-3; perhaps TRBD1 as D (5 bases). CDR3 bases: TGTGCCAGCAGTTACGACAGAAACTCTGGAAACACCATATATTTT. Its protein product is CASSYDRNSGNTIYF.